Listed below are T cell receptor beta chains from one sample, sequenced in a study of blood T cell repertoires in COVID-19. Assay: immunoSEQ multiplex PCR; the TCRdb copy retains only in-frame clones and omits some. The sample comprises about 150,000 clones, around 85% of which are singletons, and 0.55% to 0.75% rests with the top ten. Sequenced sample: peripheral blood. These receptors originate from a man aged 55 to 70 with COVID-19, enrolled during active disease. CDR3s include the opening cysteine and the closing phenylalanine or tryptophan. Each record gives: clone size, D gene, V gene, J gene, CDR3 protein, CDR3 DNA. The D gene is left open where the match is weak. Expanded clones are given a class, and other clones once, few, many or no size at all.

clone_size: -; d_call: -; v_call: TRBV14; j_call: TRBJ1-2; cdr3_aa: CASSQDRGSQNGYTF; cdr3_nt: TGTGCCAGCAGCCAAGATCGGGGGAGTCAAAATGGCTACACCTTC
clone_size: once; d_call: -; v_call: TRBV5-4; j_call: TRBJ2-3; cdr3_aa: CASSLGGLAINTDTQYF; cdr3_nt: TGTGCCAGCAGCTTGGGAGGGCTAGCAATCAACACAGATACGCAGTATTTT
clone_size: -; d_call: -; v_call: TRBV7-9; j_call: TRBJ2-3; cdr3_aa: CASRTDRTTGTQYF; cdr3_nt: TGTGCCAGCAGAACAGACAGGACCACAGGTACGCAGTATTTT
clone_size: -; d_call: TRBD2; v_call: TRBV9; j_call: TRBJ2-1; cdr3_aa: CASSVAHQGLAGYNEQFF; cdr3_nt: TGTGCCAGCAGCGTAGCCCACCAAGGACTAGCGGGGTACAATGAGCAGTTCTTC
clone_size: once; d_call: -; v_call: TRBV12-3/TRBV12-4; j_call: TRBJ2-7; cdr3_aa: CASSRDYEQYF; cdr3_nt: TGTGCCAGTTCGAGAGATTACGAGCAGTACTTC
clone_size: once; d_call: -; v_call: TRBV3-1/TRBV3-2; j_call: TRBJ2-3; cdr3_aa: CASSQGVGIKRWQSTDTQYF; cdr3_nt: TGTGCCAGCAGCCAAGGTGTCGGGATTAAGAGGTGGCAAAGCACAGATACGCAGTATTTT
clone_size: -; d_call: TRBD1; v_call: TRBV28; j_call: TRBJ2-7; cdr3_aa: CASSRPGQATYEQYF; cdr3_nt: TGTGCCAGCAGTCGACCCGGACAGGCTACCTACGAGCAGTACTTC
clone_size: -; d_call: -; v_call: TRBV12-3/TRBV12-4; j_call: TRBJ2-2; cdr3_aa: CASKERIPGELFF; cdr3_nt: TGTGCCAGCAAGGAGCGCATCCCCGGGGAGCTGTTTTTT
clone_size: -; d_call: TRBD1; v_call: TRBV6-5; j_call: TRBJ1-5; cdr3_aa: CASSGGTGALQPQHF; cdr3_nt: TGTGCCAGCAGCGGAGGGACAGGGGCACTTCAGCCCCAGCATTTT
clone_size: -; d_call: TRBD1; v_call: TRBV5-1; j_call: TRBJ2-7; cdr3_aa: CASSRGVTGAYEQYF; cdr3_nt: TGCGCCAGCAGCAGGGGAGTGACAGGGGCCTACGAGCAGTACTTC
clone_size: -; d_call: -; v_call: TRBV5-4; j_call: TRBJ1-5; cdr3_aa: CASSYGGVQPQHF; cdr3_nt: TGTGCCAGCAGCTACGGAGGGGTTCAGCCCCAGCATTTT
clone_size: -; d_call: -; v_call: TRBV24-1; j_call: TRBJ2-5; cdr3_aa: CATSDGGTNPLQETQYF; cdr3_nt: TGTGCCACCAGTGATGGCGGAACCAATCCATTACAAGAGACCCAGTACTTC
clone_size: -; d_call: TRBD1; v_call: TRBV19; j_call: TRBJ1-4; cdr3_aa: CASSTTTGRGEKLFF; cdr3_nt: TGTGCCAGTAGTACCACGACAGGGAGAGGTGAAAAACTGTTTTTT
clone_size: -; d_call: -; v_call: TRBV5-1; j_call: TRBJ1-1; cdr3_aa: CASSLDAGTLNTEAFF; cdr3_nt: TGCGCCAGCAGCTTGGATGCAGGGACTCTGAACACTGAAGCTTTCTTT
clone_size: -; d_call: -; v_call: TRBV11-3; j_call: TRBJ1-4; cdr3_aa: CASSGRTATNEKLFF; cdr3_nt: TGTGCCAGCAGCGGAAGGACAGCAACTAATGAAAAACTGTTTTTT
clone_size: -; d_call: TRBD1; v_call: TRBV7-2; j_call: TRBJ1-6; cdr3_aa: CASGTGGYNSPLHF; cdr3_nt: TGTGCCAGCGGGACAGGGGGGTATAATTCACCCCTCCACTTT
clone_size: few; d_call: -; v_call: TRBV11-1; j_call: TRBJ1-1; cdr3_aa: CASSIPGVIAFF; cdr3_nt: TGTGCCAGCAGCATCCCAGGGGTGATAGCTTTCTTT
clone_size: -; d_call: -; v_call: TRBV18; j_call: TRBJ1-4; cdr3_aa: CASSPRAGGSEKLFF; cdr3_nt: TGTGCCAGCTCACCACGTGCGGGGGGGTCAGAAAAACTGTTTTTT
clone_size: -; d_call: TRBD1; v_call: TRBV25-1; j_call: TRBJ1-4; cdr3_aa: CASRGQGMTNEKLFF; cdr3_nt: TGTGCCAGCAGGGGACAGGGGATGACTAATGAAAAACTGTTTTTT
clone_size: -; d_call: TRBD1; v_call: TRBV24-1; j_call: TRBJ2-1; cdr3_aa: CATREGQVGNEQFF; cdr3_nt: TGTGCCACCAGGGAGGGACAGGTGGGCAATGAGCAGTTCTTC